This T cell receptor beta chain was documented in a study of T cell repertoires in cytomegalovirus infection. TCRdb itself ran the reads through MiXCR, one entry per CDR3 protein. The profile covers 630,000 or so distinct CDR3 sequences, with more than 20% appearing a single time and less than 9.5% taken by the ten largest. This clonotype has a count of ten or more. Unmatched junction bases numbered 9, after V lost 5 bases and J lost 2 bases. Germline V CDR1 and CDR2: SGHVS, FNYEAQ. The CDR3 loop spans 17 amino acids. This rearrangement joins TRBV7-6 to TRBJ2-3, with 11 nucleotides matching TRBD2. Sequencing was performed on CD8+ T cells from PBMCs. The sequence was obtained from a human donor in good health (CMV status not recorded). Some clones in this sample may be carry-over from other donors' samples. The CDR3 coding sequence is TGTGCCAGCAGCGCCCACCTAGCGGGGGGTCCCACAGATACGCAGTATTTT. Its translation: CASSAHLAGGPTDTQYF.